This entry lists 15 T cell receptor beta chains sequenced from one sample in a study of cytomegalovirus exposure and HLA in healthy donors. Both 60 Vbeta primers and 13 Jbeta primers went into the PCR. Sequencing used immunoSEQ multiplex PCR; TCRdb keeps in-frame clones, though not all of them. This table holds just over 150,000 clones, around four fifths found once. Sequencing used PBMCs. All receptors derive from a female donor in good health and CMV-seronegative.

The CDR3 loop is CASSYPDRAPYEQYF. CDR3 in DNA: TGCGCCAGCAGCTACCCCGACAGGGCCCCCTACGAGCAGTACTTC. The rearrangement links TRBV5-1 to TRBJ2-7, with 7 nucleotides matching TRBD1. This CDR3 has 15 amino acids. Germline V lookup: CDR1 SGHRS, CDR2 YFSETQ. With V trimmed by 3 bases and J by 2 bases, 8 bases remained unmatched. Full variable domain (remainder filled in from reference TRBV5-1 and TRBJ2-7): KAGVTQTPRYLIKTRGQQVTLSCSPISGHRSVSWYQQTPGQGLQFLFEYFSETQRNKGNFPGRFSGRQFSNSRSEMNVSTLELGDSALYLCASSYPDRAPYEQYFGPGTRLTVT.

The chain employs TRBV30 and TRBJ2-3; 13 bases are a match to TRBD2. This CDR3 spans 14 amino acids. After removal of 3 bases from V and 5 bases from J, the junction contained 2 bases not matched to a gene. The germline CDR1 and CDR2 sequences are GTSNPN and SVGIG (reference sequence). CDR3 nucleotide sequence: TGTGCCTGGAGCACTAGCGGGGGGGTAGATACGCAGTATTTT. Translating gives CAWSTSGGVDTQYF.

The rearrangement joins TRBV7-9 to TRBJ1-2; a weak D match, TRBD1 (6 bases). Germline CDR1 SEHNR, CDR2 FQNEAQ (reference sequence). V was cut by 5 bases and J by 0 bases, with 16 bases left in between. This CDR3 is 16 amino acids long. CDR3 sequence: CASSPTPGTPNYGYTF. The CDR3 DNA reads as TGTGCCAGCAGCCCAACCCCCGGGACACCTAACTATGGCTACACCTTC.

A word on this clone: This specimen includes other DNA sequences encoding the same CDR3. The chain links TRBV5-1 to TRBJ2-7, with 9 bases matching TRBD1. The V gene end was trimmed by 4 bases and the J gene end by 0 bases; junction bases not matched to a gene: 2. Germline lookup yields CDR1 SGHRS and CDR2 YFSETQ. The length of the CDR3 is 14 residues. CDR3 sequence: CASSMTGGSYEQYF. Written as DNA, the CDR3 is TGCGCCAGCAGCATGACAGGGGGCTCCTACGAGCAGTACTTC.

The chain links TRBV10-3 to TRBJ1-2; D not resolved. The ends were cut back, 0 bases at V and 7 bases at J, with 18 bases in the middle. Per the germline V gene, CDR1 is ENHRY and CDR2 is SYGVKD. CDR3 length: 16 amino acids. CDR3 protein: CAISESVLLGGSGYTF. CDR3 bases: TGTGCCATCAGTGAGTCGGTGTTGTTGGGAGGGTCTGGCTACACCTTC.

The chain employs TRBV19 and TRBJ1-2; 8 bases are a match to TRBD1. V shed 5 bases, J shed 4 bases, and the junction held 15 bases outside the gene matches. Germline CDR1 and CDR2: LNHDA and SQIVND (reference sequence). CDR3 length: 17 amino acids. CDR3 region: CASSGLDRGPSTYGYTF. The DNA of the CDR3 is TGTGCCAGTAGTGGACTCGACAGGGGCCCTTCAACCTATGGCTACACCTTC. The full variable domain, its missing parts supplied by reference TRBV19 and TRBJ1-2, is DGGITQSPKYLFRKEGQNVTLSCEQNLNHDAMYWYRQDPGQGLRLIYYSQIVNDFQKGDIAEGYSVSREKKESFPLTVTSAQKNPTAFYLCASSGLDRGPSTYGYTFGSGTRLTVV.

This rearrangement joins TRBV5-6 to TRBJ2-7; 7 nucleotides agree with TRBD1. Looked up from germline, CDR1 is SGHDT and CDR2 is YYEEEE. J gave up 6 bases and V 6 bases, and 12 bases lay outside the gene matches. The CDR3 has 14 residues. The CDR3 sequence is CASTTVETGPEQYF. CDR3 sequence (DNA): TGTGCCAGCACTACCGTGGAGACAGGGCCCGAGCAGTACTTC.

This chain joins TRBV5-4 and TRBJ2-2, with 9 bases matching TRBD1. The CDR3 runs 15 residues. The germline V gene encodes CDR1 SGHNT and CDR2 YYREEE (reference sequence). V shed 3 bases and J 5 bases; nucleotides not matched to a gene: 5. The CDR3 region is CASSSGTGSTGELFF. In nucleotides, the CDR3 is TGTGCCAGCAGCTCCGGGACAGGGTCGACCGGGGAGCTGTTTTTT.

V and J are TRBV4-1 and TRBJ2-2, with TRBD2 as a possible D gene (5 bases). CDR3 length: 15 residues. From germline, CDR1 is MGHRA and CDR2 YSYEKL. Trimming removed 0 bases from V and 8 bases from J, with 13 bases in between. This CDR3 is CASSQDSLAFGELFF. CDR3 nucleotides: TGCGCCAGCAGCCAAGATTCCCTAGCATTTGGGGAGCTGTTTTTT.

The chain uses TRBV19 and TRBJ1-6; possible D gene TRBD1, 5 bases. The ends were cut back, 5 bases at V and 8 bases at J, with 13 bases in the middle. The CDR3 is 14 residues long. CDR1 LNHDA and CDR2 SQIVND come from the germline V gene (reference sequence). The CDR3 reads CASSLRTYYSPLHF. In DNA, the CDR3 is TGTGCCAGTAGTCTGAGGACATATTATTCACCCCTCCACTTT.

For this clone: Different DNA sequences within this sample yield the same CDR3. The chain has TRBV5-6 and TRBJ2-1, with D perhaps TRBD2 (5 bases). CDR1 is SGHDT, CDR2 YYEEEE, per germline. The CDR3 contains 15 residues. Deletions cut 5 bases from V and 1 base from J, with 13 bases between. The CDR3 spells CASSPGRGSYNEQFF. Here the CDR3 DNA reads TGTGCCAGCAGTCCGGGGAGAGGGTCCTACAATGAGCAGTTCTTC.

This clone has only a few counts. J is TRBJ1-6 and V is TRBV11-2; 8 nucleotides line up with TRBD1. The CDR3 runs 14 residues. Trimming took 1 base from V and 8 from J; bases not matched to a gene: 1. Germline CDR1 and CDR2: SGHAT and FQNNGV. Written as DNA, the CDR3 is TGTGCCAGCAGCTTAGGGACAGGGCATTCACCCCTCCACTTT. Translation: CASSLGTGHSPLHF. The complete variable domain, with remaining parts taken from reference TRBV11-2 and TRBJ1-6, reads EAGVAQSPRYKIIEKRQSVAFWCNPISGHATLYWYQQILGQGPKLLIQFQNNGVVDDSQLPKDRFSAERLKGVDSTLKIQPAKLEDSAVYLCASSLGTGHSPLHFGNGTRLTVT.

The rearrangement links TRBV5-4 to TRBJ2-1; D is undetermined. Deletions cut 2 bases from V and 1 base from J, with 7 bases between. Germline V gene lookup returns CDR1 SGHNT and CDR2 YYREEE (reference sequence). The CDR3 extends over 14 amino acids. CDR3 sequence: CASSFFQSYNEQFF. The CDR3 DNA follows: TGTGCCAGCAGCTTTTTCCAATCCTACAATGAGCAGTTCTTC.

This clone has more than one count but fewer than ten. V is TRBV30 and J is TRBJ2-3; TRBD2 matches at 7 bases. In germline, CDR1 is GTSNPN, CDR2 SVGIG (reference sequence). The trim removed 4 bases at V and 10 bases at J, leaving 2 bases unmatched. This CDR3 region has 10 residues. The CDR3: CAWKREAQYF. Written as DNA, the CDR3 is TGTGCCTGGAAACGGGAGGCGCAGTATTTT.

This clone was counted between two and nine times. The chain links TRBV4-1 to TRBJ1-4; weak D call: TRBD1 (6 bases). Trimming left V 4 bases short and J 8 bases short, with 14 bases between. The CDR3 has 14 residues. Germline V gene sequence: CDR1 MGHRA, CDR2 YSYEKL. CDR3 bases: TGCGCCAGCAGCCCGCGGGGGGGCGGGGAAAAACTGTTTTTT. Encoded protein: CASSPRGGGEKLFF.